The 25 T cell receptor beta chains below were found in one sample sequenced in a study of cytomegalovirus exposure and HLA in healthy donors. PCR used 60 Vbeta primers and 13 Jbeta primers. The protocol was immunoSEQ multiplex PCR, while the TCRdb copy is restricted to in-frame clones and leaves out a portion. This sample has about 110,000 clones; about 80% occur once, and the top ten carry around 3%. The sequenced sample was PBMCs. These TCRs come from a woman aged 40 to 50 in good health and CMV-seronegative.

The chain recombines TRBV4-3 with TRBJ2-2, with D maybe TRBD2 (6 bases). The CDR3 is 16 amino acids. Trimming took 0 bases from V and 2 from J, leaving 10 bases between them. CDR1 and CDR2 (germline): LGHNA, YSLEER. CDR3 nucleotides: TGCGCCAGCAGCCAAGATCGGACTATCAACACCGGGGAGCTGTTTTTT. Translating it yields CASSQDRTINTGELFF.

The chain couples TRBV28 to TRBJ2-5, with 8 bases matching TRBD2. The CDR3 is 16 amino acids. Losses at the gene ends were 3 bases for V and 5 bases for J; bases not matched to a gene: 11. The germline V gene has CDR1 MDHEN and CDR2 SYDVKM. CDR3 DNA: TGTGCCAGCAGTTTGTGGGGGGGCGGGGGGCATGAGACCCAGTACTTC. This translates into CASSLWGGGGHETQYF.

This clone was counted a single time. The CDR3 DNA reads as TGTGCCAGTAGTTCTGGCCCCCGCCTCGATCAGCCCCAGCATTTT. Amino acid sequence: CASSSGPRLDQPQHF. The rearrangement links TRBV19 to TRBJ1-5; D is undetermined. Looked up from germline, CDR1 is LNHDA and CDR2 is SQIVND (reference sequence). There are 15 residues in the CDR3. Between the trimmed V and J ends, which lost 5 bases and 5 bases, there was a span of 16 bases.

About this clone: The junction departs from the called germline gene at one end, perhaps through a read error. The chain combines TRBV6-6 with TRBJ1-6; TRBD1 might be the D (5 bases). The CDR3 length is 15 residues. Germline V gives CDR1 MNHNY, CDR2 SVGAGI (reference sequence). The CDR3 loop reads CASSLRDSNNSPLHF. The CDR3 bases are TGTGCCAGCAGTCTCCGGGACTCCAATAATTCACCCCTCCACTTT.

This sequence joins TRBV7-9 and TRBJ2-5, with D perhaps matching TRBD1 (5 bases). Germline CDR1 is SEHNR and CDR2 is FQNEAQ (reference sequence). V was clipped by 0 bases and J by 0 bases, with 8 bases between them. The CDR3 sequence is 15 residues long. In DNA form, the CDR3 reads TGTGCCAGCAGCTTAGCAGGGGTCGACCAAGAGACCCAGTACTTC. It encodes CASSLAGVDQETQYF.

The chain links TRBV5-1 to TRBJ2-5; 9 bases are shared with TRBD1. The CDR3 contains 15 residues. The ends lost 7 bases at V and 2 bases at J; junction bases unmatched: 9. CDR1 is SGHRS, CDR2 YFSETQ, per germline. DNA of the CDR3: TGCGCCAGCGGACGACAGGGGGACTCTCAAGAGACCCAGTACTTC. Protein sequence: CASGRQGDSQETQYF.

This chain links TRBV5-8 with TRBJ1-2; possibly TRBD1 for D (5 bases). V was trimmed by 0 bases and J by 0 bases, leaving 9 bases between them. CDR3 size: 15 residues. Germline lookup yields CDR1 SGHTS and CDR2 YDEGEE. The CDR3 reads CASSLGQKTNYGYTF. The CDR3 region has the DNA TGTGCCAGCAGCTTGGGACAGAAAACTAACTATGGCTACACCTTC.

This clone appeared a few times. The CDR3 bases are TGTGCCAGCAGTGCCCTACTAGCGGGAGGACAGTACAATGAGCAGTTCTTC. This translates into CASSALLAGGQYNEQFF. This sequence joins TRBV25-1 and TRBJ2-1, with 12 positions matching TRBD2. The CDR3 extends over 17 amino acids. Germline trimming cut 4 bases from V and 4 bases from J; bases unmatched to any gene: 8. Germline V gene lookup returns CDR1 MGHDK and CDR2 SYGVNS. The variable domain in full, completed from reference TRBV25-1 and TRBJ2-1, reads EADIYQTPRYLVIGTGKKITLECSQTMGHDKMYWYQQDPGMELHLIHYSYGVNSTEKGDLSSESTVSRIRTEHFPLTLESARPSHTSQYLCASSALLAGGQYNEQFFGPGTRLTVL.

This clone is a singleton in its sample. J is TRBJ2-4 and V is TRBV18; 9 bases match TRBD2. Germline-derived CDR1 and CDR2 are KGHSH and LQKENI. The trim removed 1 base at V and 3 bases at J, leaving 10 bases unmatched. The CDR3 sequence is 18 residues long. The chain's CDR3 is CASSPRGDAGGSKNIQYF. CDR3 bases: TGTGCCAGCTCACCACGAGGGGACGCGGGAGGGAGCAAAAACATTCAGTACTTC.

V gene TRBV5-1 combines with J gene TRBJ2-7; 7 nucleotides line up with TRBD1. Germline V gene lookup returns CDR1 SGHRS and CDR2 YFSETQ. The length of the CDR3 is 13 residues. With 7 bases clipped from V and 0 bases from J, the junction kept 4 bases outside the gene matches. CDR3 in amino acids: CASQGDSSYEQYF. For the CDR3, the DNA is TGCGCCAGCCAGGGGGACAGCTCCTACGAGCAGTACTTC.

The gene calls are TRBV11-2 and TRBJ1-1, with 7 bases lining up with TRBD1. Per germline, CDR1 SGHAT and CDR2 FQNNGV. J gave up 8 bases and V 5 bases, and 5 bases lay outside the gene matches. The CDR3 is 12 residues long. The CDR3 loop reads CASSHRQGEAFF. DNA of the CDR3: TGTGCCAGCAGCCACCGACAGGGAGAAGCTTTCTTT.

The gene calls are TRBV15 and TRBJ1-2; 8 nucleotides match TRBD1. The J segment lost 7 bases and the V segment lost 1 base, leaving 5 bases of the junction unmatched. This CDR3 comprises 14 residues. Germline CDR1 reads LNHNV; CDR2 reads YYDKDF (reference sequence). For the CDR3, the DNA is TGTGCCACCAGCAGAGTCGCAGGGGGCTTTGGCTACACCTTC. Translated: CATSRVAGGFGYTF.

As DNA, the CDR3 is TGTGCCAGCACCAAGGGGGCAGGACGGGGTGAAAAACTGTTTTTT. Its translation is CASTKGAGRGEKLFF. The rearrangement uses TRBV7-8 and TRBJ1-4; 7 positions match TRBD1. V dropped 7 bases and J dropped 7; count of bases not matched to a gene: 12. Germline V lookup: CDR1 SGHVS, CDR2 FQNEAQ. The CDR3 loop spans 15 amino acids.

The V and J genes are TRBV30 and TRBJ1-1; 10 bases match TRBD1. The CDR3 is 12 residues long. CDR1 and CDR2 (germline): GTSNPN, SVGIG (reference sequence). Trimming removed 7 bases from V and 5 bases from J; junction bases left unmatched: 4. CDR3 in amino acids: CAFWTGGTEAFF. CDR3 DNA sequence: TGTGCCTTCTGGACAGGGGGAACTGAAGCTTTCTTT.

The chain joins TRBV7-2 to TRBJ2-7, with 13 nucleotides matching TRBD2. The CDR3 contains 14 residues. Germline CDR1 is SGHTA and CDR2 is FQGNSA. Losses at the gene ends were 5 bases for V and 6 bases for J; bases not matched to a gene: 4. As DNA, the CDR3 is TGTGCCAGCAGCCGGACTAGCGGGAGACGCGAGCAGTACTTC. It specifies CASSRTSGRREQYF.

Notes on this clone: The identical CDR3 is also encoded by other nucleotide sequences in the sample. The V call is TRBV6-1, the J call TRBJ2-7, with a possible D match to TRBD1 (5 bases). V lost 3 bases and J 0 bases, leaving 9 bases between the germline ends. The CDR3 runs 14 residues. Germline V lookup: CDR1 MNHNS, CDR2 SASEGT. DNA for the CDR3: TGTGCCAGCAGTGACAGGGCTAGCTCCTACGAGCAGTACTTC. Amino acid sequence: CASSDRASSYEQYF.

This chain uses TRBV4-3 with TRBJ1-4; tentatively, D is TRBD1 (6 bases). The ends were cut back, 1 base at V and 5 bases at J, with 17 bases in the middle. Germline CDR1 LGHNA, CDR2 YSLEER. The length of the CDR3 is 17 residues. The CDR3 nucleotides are TGCGCCAGCAGCCAAGGGGGTTCCGGGACACCCAATGAAAAACTGTTTTTT. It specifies CASSQGGSGTPNEKLFF.

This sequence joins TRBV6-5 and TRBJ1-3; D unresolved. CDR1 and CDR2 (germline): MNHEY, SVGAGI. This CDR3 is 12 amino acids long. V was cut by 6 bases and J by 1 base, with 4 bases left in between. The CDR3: CASRSSGNTIYF. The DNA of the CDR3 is TGTGCCAGCAGGTCTTCTGGAAACACCATATATTTT.

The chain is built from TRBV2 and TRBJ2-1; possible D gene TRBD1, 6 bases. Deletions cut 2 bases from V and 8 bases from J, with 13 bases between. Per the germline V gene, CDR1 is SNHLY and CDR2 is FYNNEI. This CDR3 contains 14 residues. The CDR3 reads CASSETGYYDEQFF. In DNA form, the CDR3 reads TGTGCCAGCAGTGAAACAGGGTATTACGATGAGCAGTTCTTC.

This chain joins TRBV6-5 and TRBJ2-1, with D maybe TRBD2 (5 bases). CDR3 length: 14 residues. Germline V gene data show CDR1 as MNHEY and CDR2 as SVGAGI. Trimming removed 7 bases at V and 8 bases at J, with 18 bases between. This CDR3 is CASISGNRNDEQFF. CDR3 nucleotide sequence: TGTGCCAGCATATCGGGGAACCGGAACGATGAGCAGTTCTTC.

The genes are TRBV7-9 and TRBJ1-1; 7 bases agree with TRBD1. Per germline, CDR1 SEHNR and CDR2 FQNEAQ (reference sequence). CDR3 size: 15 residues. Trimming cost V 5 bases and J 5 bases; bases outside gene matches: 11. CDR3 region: CASSLLGGAGTEAFF. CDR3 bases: TGTGCCAGCAGCCTCTTAGGGGGCGCAGGGACTGAAGCTTTCTTT.

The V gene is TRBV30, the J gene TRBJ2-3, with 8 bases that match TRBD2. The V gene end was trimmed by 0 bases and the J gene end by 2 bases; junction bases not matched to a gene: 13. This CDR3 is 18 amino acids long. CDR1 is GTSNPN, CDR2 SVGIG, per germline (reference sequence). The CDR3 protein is CAWSVPGGGRKNTDTQYF. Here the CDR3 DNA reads TGTGCCTGGAGTGTACCGGGTGGCGGGAGGAAGAACACAGATACGCAGTATTTT.

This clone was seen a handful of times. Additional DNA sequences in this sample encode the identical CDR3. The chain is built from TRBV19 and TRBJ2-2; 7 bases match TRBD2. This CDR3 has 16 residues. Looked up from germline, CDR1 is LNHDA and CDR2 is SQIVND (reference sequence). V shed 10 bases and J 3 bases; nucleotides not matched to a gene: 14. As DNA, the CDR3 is TGTGCCAACCTCGGACCCTGGCGGGAGTACACCGGGGAGCTGTTTTTT. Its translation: CANLGPWREYTGELFF.

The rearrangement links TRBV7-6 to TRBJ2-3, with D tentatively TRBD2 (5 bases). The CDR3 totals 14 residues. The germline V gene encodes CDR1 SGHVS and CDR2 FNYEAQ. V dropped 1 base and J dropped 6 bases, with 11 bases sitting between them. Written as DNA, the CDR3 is TGTGCCAGCAGCTTAGGGACTCGGACCGATACGCAGTATTTT. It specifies CASSLGTRTDTQYF.

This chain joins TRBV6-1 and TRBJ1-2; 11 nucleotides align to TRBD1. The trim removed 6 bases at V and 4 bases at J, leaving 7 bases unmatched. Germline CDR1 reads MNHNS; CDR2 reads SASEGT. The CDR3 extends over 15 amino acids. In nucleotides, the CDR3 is TGTGCCAGCAGCCGAAAGGGGACAGGGGGCTATGGCTACACCTTC. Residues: CASSRKGTGGYGYTF.